This T cell receptor beta chain originates from a study of blood T cell repertoires in COVID-19 (TCRdb year 2020). For the study in its entirety: Samples from collaborators originated in the United States, Italy and Spain and spanned both the acute and convalescent phases of COVID-19. Deeply sampled blood TCRbeta repertoires from subjects exposed to, actively infected with, or recovered from COVID-19 were included in the dataset. The repertoires were released in a freely available public database meant as a resource for research on the immune response to SARS-CoV-2. The material from the prospective study consisted of cDNA or gDNA derived from T cells, B-cell-depleted T cells, or PBMCs. Where HLA class I and class II types were available, the types were taken from metadata supplied by the sample provider, not from assay-based typing. The sample metadata nearly always contained a de-identified subject ID, COVID-19 status, age in years and sex. The samples were drawn from the first 160 participants of the ongoing ImmuneRACE study and from some 1,300 subjects provided by 6 global collaborators.

TCRbeta CDR3 regions were amplified from genomic DNA using the immunoSEQ Assay, a bias-controlled multiplex PCR. In the original analysis: The number of nucleated cells in each sample was estimated by amplification of reference gene primers within the assay. Sequence reads were collapsed and filtered to measure the absolute abundance of every unique TCRbeta CDR3 rearrangement. For each sample, productive Simpson clonality was calculated by taking the square root of Simpson's diversity index across productive rearrangements. TCRdb mirrors the immuneACCESS table, restricted to in-frame sequences. Some clones are absent from its copies; in checked studies, under half trace to an unresolved V gene, and the reason for the others is unknown. Clone size and V and J calls were adopted from that table, with D and trimming inferred from the DNA. The sample table lists some 460,000 clones, about 85% of them with a count of one. The ten largest clones add up to approximately 0.7% of the sample.

Results the study describes overall, beyond this receptor: The amount of clinical and demographic metadata varied by source and participant and was provided uncurated.

V ends up 9 bases short and J 4 bases short, with an unmatched junction base count of 15. The CDR3 runs 16 residues from the cysteine to the phenylalanine. Just CDR3 DNA is preserved here, 48 bases in frame from base 1. For CDR1 and CDR2, the germline V gene (reference sequence) lists LNHDA and SQIVND. Participants in the prospective study were enrolled through a virtual design, were aged roughly 18 to 100 years, and lived in roughly 25 United States geographic areas. Cohort assignment in the prospective study relied on participant-reported clinical history from a screening survey and a study questionnaire. Recovered participants in ImmuneRACE Cohort 3 were defined by two consecutive negative NP/OP PCR tests, clearance by a healthcare professional, or resolution of symptoms. In the prospective study, mobile phlebotomists collected whole blood, serum and a nasopharyngeal or oropharyngeal swab from each participant. Over a 2-month period, participants in the prospective study had the option of providing additional blood draws and questionnaires. Before DNA extraction, blood samples from the prospective study were shipped at room temperature or frozen.

This clone has a handful of counts. No cognate antigen has been identified for it. No much larger clone exists at a distance of one base, and base qualities are not known. This receptor was identified in a woman aged 18-29 years who had recovered from COVID-19. The V and J segments used are TRBV19 and TRBJ1-2; TRBD1 lines up with 9 middle nucleotides. Sequenced input: PBMCs or T cells enriched from blood (not recorded which). The nucleotides read TGTGCCAGCTCCCCGACGGACAGGGGCCATCTCTATGGCTACACCTTC. The encoded protein is CASSPTDRGHLYGYTF. Beyond the CDR3, the reference TRBV19 and TRBJ1-2 genes provide the residues; the full variable domain reads: DGGITQSPKYLFRKEGQNVTLSCEQNLNHDAMYWYRQDPGQGLRLIYYSQIVNDFQKGDIAEGYSVSREKKESFPLTVTSAQKNPTAFYLCASSPTDRGHLYGYTFGSGTRLTVV.